This T cell receptor (beta chain) was sequenced for a study of T cell responses to AZD1222 COVID-19 vaccine. Study-wide background: Pooling covered second doses at about 4 or about 12 weeks. Regarding the study as a whole: Repertoire sampling occurred only after the peak T cell response. Donor demographics were predominantly white British with a female majority; clonal diversity may be underestimated. Of the AZD1222 recipients, only 6 or 7 were seropositive at baseline.

Trimming pared 4 bases from V and 4 bases from J, leaving 5 bases between. The CDR3 loop spans 11 amino acids. Germline assignment: CDR1 SGDLS and CDR2 YYNGEE. Sequenced by immunoSEQ multiplex PCR; TCRdb stores in-frame clones only, minus some. Of approximately 120,000 clones in the sample, roughly nine tenths are singletons; the top ten hold 4% to 5.5%. In the case of this clone: Its matching antigen is unknown.

The input for sequencing was peripheral blood, taken on day 0 of AZD1222 vaccination. V usage is TRBV9 and J usage is TRBJ1-2; D not resolved. This sequence was found in an adult in good health. CDR3 nucleotide sequence: TGTGCCAGCAGCAACAGCTATGGCTACACCTTC. It is translated as CASSNSYGYTF.